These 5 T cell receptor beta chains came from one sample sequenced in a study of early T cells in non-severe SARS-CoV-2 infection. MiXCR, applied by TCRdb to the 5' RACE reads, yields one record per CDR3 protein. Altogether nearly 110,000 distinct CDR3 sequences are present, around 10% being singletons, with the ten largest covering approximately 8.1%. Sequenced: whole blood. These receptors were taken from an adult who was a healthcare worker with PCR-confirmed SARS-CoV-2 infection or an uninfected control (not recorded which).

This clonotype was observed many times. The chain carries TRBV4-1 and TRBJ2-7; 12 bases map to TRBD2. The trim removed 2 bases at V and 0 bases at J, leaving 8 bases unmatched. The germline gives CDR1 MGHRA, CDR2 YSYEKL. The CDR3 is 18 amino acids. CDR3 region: CASSQTPLAGGNSYEQYF. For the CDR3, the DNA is TGCGCCAGCAGCCAAACTCCCCTAGCGGGAGGGAACTCCTACGAGCAGTACTTC.

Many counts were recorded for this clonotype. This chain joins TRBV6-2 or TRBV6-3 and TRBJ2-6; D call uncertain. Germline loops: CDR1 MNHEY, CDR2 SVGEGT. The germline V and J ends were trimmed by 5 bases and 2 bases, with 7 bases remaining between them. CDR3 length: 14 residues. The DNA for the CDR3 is TGTGCCAGCAGTCGCCCGACTGGGGCCAACGTCCTGACTTTC. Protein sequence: CASSRPTGANVLTF.

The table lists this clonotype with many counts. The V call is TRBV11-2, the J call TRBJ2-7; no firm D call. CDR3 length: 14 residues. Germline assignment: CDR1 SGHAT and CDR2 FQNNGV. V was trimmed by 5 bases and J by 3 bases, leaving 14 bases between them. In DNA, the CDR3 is TGTGCCAGCAGCCCCGCAGGAACCTACTACGAGCAGTACTTC. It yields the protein CASSPAGTYYEQYF.

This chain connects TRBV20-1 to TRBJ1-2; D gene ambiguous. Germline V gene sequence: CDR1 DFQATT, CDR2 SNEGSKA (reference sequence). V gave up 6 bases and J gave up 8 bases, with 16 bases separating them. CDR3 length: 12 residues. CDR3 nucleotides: TGCAGTGCCAGGTCGCCTTCTTGGGGCTACACCTTC. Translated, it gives CSARSPSWGYTF.

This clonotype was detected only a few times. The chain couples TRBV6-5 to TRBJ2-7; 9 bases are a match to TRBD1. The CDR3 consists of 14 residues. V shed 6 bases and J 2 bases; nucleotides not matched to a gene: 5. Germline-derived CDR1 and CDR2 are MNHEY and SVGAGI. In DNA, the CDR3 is TGTGCCAGCAGCCGGGACAGGGCTACCTACGAGCAGTACTTC. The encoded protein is CASSRDRATYEQYF.